The 21 T cell receptor beta chains given below trace back to one sample, sequenced in a study of blood T cell repertoires in COVID-19 (dated by TCRdb to 2020 to 2021). The library was obtained by the immunoSEQ multiplex PCR assay. TCRdb took this table from immuneACCESS and kept in-frame rearrangements with V and J called. Such tables lack part of the clones; where checked against another copy, unresolved V genes explain under half of the gap, and the rest is unexplained. The sample contains approximately 220,000 clones, over 75% of them found a single time. Of the sample, roughly 4.5% falls within the top ten clones. Sequenced sample: peripheral blood. All receptors derive from a middle-aged man with acute or convalescent COVID-19.

The chain links TRBV18 to TRBJ1-1, with D possibly TRBD1 on 6 matching bases. This CDR3 contains 13 residues. V lost 3 bases to trimming and J lost 7 bases, with 12 bases between them. The germline V gene encodes CDR1 KGHSH and CDR2 LQKENI. The CDR3 DNA follows: TGTGCCAGCTCACCGACAGGCCTAATTGAAGCTTTCTTT. This encodes CASSPTGLIEAFF.

This clone was detected only a few times. The rearrangement uses TRBV6-1 and TRBJ1-5, with a possible D match to TRBD1 (6 bases). The germline CDR1 and CDR2 sequences are MNHNS and SASEGT. This CDR3 is 17 amino acids long. V lost 3 bases to trimming and J lost 6 bases, with 21 bases between them. CDR3 sequence reads: CASSDRQGRGVGQPQHF. Here the CDR3 DNA reads TGTGCCAGCAGTGATCGGCAGGGGAGAGGCGTGGGTCAGCCCCAGCATTTT.

This clone came up a few times. The rearrangement joins TRBV10-3 to TRBJ2-1, with a tentative D call TRBD2 (7 bases). Deletions cut 7 bases from V and 3 bases from J, with 10 bases between. The CDR3 sequence is 13 residues long. The germline gives CDR1 ENHRY, CDR2 SYGVKD. The CDR3 DNA sequence: TGTGCCATCAAAGGGGGGGGCTACAATGAGCAGTTCTTC. Amino acids: CAIKGGGYNEQFF.

J is TRBJ1-4 and V is TRBV6-6, with D possibly being TRBD1 (5 bases). Trimming stripped 2 bases from V and 8 bases from J, with 9 bases between. Germline V gives CDR1 MNHNY, CDR2 SVGAGI (reference sequence). The CDR3 sequence is 13 residues long. CDR3 protein: CASSYGTGEKLFF. DNA for the CDR3: TGTGCCAGCAGTTACGGCACAGGCGAAAAACTGTTTTTT.

The chain links TRBV5-1 to TRBJ2-3; TRBD2 is a possible D gene (6 bases). The CDR3 runs to 16 residues. In germline, CDR1 is SGHRS, CDR2 YFSETQ. Trimming took 0 bases from V and 4 from J, leaving 15 bases between them. CDR3 amino acids: CASSLEGLLAADTQYF. The CDR3 bases are TGCGCCAGCAGCTTGGAGGGACTCCTAGCAGCAGATACGCAGTATTTT.

The rearrangement joins TRBV7-9 to TRBJ1-1; tentatively, D is TRBD1 (5 bases). Germline-derived CDR1 and CDR2 are SEHNR and FQNEAQ (reference sequence). With 2 bases removed from V and 6 bases from J, the gap between germline ends came to 16 bases. The CDR3 length is 15 residues. Written as DNA, the CDR3 is TGTGCCAGCAGCTTATTCGGAGGGACTGGGGCTGAAGCTTTCTTT. Translation: CASSLFGGTGAEAFF.

A single count supports this clone. This chain links TRBV5-1 with TRBJ1-2, with 9 bases that match TRBD1. V shed 2 bases, J shed 4 bases, and the junction held 12 bases outside the gene matches. The CDR3 has 17 amino acids. In germline, CDR1 is SGHRS, CDR2 YFSETQ. Here the CDR3 reads CASSFAGTGTPSYGYTF. For the CDR3, the DNA is TGCGCCAGCAGCTTCGCCGGGACAGGGACCCCTAGCTATGGCTACACCTTC.

V is TRBV7-2 and J is TRBJ2-6, with no clear D. The ends were cut back, 5 bases at V and 1 base at J, with 9 bases in the middle. Germline loops: CDR1 SGHTA, CDR2 FQGNSA. The CDR3 covers 15 residues. CDR3 loop: CASSPRSSGANVLTF. As DNA, the CDR3 is TGTGCCAGCAGCCCCAGGTCTTCTGGGGCCAACGTCCTGACTTTC.

This clone showed up just once. This chain links TRBV2 with TRBJ1-6; unclear D gene. Germline values: CDR1 SNHLY, CDR2 FYNNEI. The CDR3 is 12 amino acids. Trimming cost V 6 bases and J 7 bases, with 7 bases left between them. CDR3 amino acids: CASRGGNSPLHF. CDR3 bases: TGTGCCAGCAGGGGCGGGAATTCACCCCTCCACTTT. Full variable domain (rest looked up from reference TRBV2 and TRBJ1-6): EPEVTQTPSHQVTQMGQEVILRCVPISNHLYFYWYRQILGQKVEFLVSFYNNEISEKSEIFDDQFSVERPDGSNFTLKIRSTKLEDSAMYFCASRGGNSPLHFGNGTRLTVT.

The V call is TRBV19, the J call TRBJ1-3; tentatively, D is TRBD1 (6 bases). This CDR3 spans 15 amino acids. Germline CDR1 is LNHDA and CDR2 is SQIVND (reference sequence). V was trimmed by 7 bases and J by 0 bases, leaving 13 bases between them. The CDR3 DNA reads TGTGCCAGTACCCTCGGACAGTCCTCTGGAAACACCATATATTTT. Its protein is CASTLGQSSGNTIYF.

V and J are TRBV6-5 and TRBJ2-1, with 10 bases aligning to TRBD1. CDR1 and CDR2 from the germline V gene are MNHEY and SVGAGI. Trimming removed 0 bases from V and 6 bases from J; junction bases left unmatched: 5. CDR3 length: 16 residues. CDR3 in DNA: TGTGCCAGCAGTTACTCCGGGACAGGGGTGTTCAATGAGCAGTTCTTC. Protein sequence: CASSYSGTGVFNEQFF.

V is TRBV6-1 and J is TRBJ1-1, with TRBD1 identical over 11 bases. With V trimmed by 0 bases and J by 1 base, 10 bases remained unmatched. The CDR3 contains 19 residues. Germline lookup yields CDR1 MNHNS and CDR2 SASEGT. CDR3 in amino acids: CASSEADRGRIGANTEAFF. CDR3 bases: TGTGCCAGCAGTGAAGCGGACAGGGGGCGAATAGGAGCGAACACTGAAGCTTTCTTT.

This clone was seen just once. The V and J genes are TRBV5-1 and TRBJ1-1; tentative D call: TRBD1 (6 bases). V lost 0 bases and J 0 bases, leaving 18 bases between the germline ends. CDR3 size: 18 residues. Per germline, CDR1 SGHRS and CDR2 YFSETQ. The CDR3 DNA reads TGCGCCAGCAGCTTGGAAACTGGTCGGGGACAATTGAACACTGAAGCTTTCTTT. Translated: CASSLETGRGQLNTEAFF.

V gene TRBV6-1 combines with J gene TRBJ2-6; 11 nucleotides agree with TRBD1. J gave up 1 base and V 3 bases, and 2 bases lay outside the gene matches. CDR1 is MNHNS, CDR2 SASEGT, per germline. The CDR3 length is 17 residues. The CDR3 loop reads CASSDRDRGSGANVLTF. DNA of the CDR3: TGTGCCAGCAGTGACCGGGACAGGGGGTCTGGGGCCAACGTCCTGACTTTC.

This clone was seen only a few times. This chain connects TRBV5-5 to TRBJ1-1; D might be TRBD1 (6 bases). The CDR3 runs to 15 residues. Germline CDR1 and CDR2: SGHKS and YYEKEE (reference sequence). The V end was cut by 4 bases, the J end by 5 bases, with 18 bases between. The CDR3 nucleotides are TGTGCCAGCAGCGCTGGGGCAGGGGCGGTGACTGAAGCTTTCTTT. Translating it yields CASSAGAGAVTEAFF.

The chain carries TRBV6-5 and TRBJ1-4; maybe TRBD1 (6 bases). V was trimmed by 7 bases and J by 2 bases, leaving 14 bases between them. The germline V gene has CDR1 MNHEY and CDR2 SVGAGI. This CDR3 is 15 amino acids long. For the CDR3, the DNA is TGTGCCAGCAATCCACTCAGGGGTACTAATGAAAAACTGTTTTTT. It translates to CASNPLRGTNEKLFF.

The chain is built from TRBV10-2 and TRBJ2-7; TRBD2 matches at 8 bases. The CDR3 runs to 15 residues. With V trimmed by 8 bases and J by 2 bases, 11 bases remained unmatched. The germline CDR1 and CDR2 sequences are WSHSY and SAAADI. The CDR3 nucleotides are TGCGCCAGCGCGGGGGGAATAGTCGGCCCCTACGAGCAGTACTTC. It yields the protein CASAGGIVGPYEQYF.

The chain uses TRBV5-5 and TRBJ1-1; no clear D. The CDR3 covers 14 residues. The ends were cut back, 0 bases at V and 7 bases at J, with 13 bases in the middle. Germline V CDR1 and CDR2: SGHKS, YYEKEE (reference sequence). CDR3 sequence reads: CASSLEHGLREAFF. DNA for the CDR3: TGTGCCAGCAGCTTGGAACATGGGCTACGTGAAGCTTTCTTT.

The chain links TRBV29-1 to TRBJ2-7; 7 nucleotides match TRBD1. V lost 4 bases to trimming and J lost 3 bases; unmatched junction nucleotides: 12. Germline lookup yields CDR1 SQVTM and CDR2 ANQGSEA. The CDR3 totals 15 residues. CDR3 protein: CSVGLRGRRDYEQYF. Here the CDR3 DNA reads TGCAGCGTTGGCCTTAGGGGGCGAAGGGACTACGAGCAGTACTTC.

This clone has just one count. This chain links TRBV19 with TRBJ1-2, with D possibly matching TRBD1 (6 bases). This CDR3 has 12 residues. CDR1 and CDR2 (germline): LNHDA, SQIVND (reference sequence). V shed 4 bases and J shed 3 bases, with 6 bases lying between them. CDR3 in DNA: TGTGCCAGTAGTAGGACAGACTATGGCTACACCTTC. Protein sequence: CASSRTDYGYTF.

The table lists this clone with a few counts. The chain uses TRBV5-5 and TRBJ2-1, with 8 bases matching TRBD2. The CDR3 consists of 16 residues. V trimming: 1 base; J trimming: 6 bases; junction bases outside the gene matches: 9. Germline values: CDR1 SGHKS, CDR2 YYEKEE (reference sequence). The CDR3 DNA sequence: TGTGCCAGCAGCTTGATGGGGACTAGGGGGGCCAATGAGCAGTTCTTC. Amino acid sequence: CASSLMGTRGANEQFF. Complete variable domain (other parts from reference TRBV5-5 and TRBJ2-1): DAGVTQSPTHLIKTRGQQVTLRCSPISGHKSVSWYQQVLGQGPQFIFQYYEKEERGRGNFPDRFSARQFPNYSSELNVNALLLGDSALYLCASSLMGTRGANEQFFGPGTRLTVL.